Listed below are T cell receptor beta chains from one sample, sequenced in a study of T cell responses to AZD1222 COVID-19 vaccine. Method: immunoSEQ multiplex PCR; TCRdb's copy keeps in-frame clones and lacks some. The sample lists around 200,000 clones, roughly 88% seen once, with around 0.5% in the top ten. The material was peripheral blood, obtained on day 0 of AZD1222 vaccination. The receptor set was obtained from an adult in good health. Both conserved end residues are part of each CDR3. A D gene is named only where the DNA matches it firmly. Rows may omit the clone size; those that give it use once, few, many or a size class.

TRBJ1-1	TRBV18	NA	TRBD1	CASSLRQGETEAFF	TGTGCCAGCTCGCTGAGACAGGGGGAGACTGAAGCTTTCTTT
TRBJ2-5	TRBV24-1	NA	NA	CATSDQQGLETQYF	TGTGCCACCAGTGATCAACAGGGATTGGAGACCCAGTACTTC
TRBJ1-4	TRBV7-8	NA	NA	CASSLIRGPNEKLFF	TGTGCCAGCAGCTTAATCAGGGGACCTAATGAAAAACTGTTTTTT
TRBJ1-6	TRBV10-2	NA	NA	CASSESRVFNSPLHF	TGCGCCAGCAGTGAGTCACGGGTCTTTAATTCACCCCTCCACTTT
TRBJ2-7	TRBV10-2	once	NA	CASSGEAPYEQYF	TGCGCCAGCAGTGGAGAGGCCCCCTACGAGCAGTACTTC
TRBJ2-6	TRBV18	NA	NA	CASSPSGGLSGANVLTF	TGTGCCAGCTCACCCTCCGGGGGGCTATCTGGGGCCAACGTCCTGACTTTC
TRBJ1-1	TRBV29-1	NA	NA	CSVYRMNTEAFF	TGCAGCGTTTACAGGATGAACACTGAAGCTTTCTTT
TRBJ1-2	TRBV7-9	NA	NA	CASSLTSVGGYTF	TGTGCCAGCAGCTTAACGTCGGTCGGTGGCTACACCTTC
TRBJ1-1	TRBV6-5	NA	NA	CASRKEPGLPAFF	TGTGCCAGCAGGAAGGAACCGGGACTACCCGCTTTCTTT
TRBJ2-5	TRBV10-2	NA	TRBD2	CASSEGASGGPRETQYF	TGCGCCAGCAGTGAAGGGGCTAGCGGGGGTCCACGGGAGACCCAGTACTTC
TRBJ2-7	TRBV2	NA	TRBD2	CASSDSTGSGRNEQYF	TGTGCCAGCAGTGACTCCACCGGGTCCGGGAGGAACGAGCAGTACTTC
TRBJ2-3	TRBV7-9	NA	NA	CASSLDGGRSDTQYF	TGTGCCAGCAGCTTAGATGGGGGGCGCTCAGATACGCAGTATTTT
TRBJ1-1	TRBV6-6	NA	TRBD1	CASRRQGPNTEAFF	TGTGCCAGCAGGCGACAGGGGCCGAACACTGAAGCTTTCTTT
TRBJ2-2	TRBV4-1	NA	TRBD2	CASSPTSGANTGELFF	TGCGCCAGCAGCCCTACTAGCGGGGCGAACACCGGGGAGCTGTTTTTT
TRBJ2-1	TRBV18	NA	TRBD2	CASSPRLAGGTYNEQFF	TGTGCCAGCTCACCACGACTAGCGGGGGGCACCTACAATGAGCAGTTCTTC
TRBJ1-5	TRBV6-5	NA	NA	CASSFGGRDQPQHF	TGTGCCAGCAGTTTCGGGGGGCGTGATCAGCCCCAGCATTTT
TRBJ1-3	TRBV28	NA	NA	CATTDLSGNTIYF	TGTGCCACCACGGATCTCTCTGGAAACACCATATATTTT
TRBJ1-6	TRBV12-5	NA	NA	CASGLVSAPGMPPLHF	TGTGCTAGTGGTTTGGTGTCCGCCCCGGGTATGCCACCCCTCCACTTT
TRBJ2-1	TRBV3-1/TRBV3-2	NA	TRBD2	CASSQDNSGGAQFF	TGTGCCAGCAGCCAAGATAATAGCGGGGGGGCGCAGTTCTTC
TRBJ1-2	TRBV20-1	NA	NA	CSAREGLAPTF	TGCAGTGCTAGAGAAGGGTTAGCTCCCACCTTC
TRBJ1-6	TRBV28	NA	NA	CASSAEMVSPLHF	TGTGCCAGCAGTGCCGAAATGGTTTCACCCCTCCACTTT
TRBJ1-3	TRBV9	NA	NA	CASSFLGGEGNTIYF	TGTGCCAGCAGCTTCCTGGGGGGCGAGGGAAACACCATATATTTT
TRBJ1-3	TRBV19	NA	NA	CASSIKTGRENTIYF	TGTGCCAGTAGTATTAAGACAGGCCGAGAAAACACCATATATTTT
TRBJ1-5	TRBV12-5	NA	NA	CASLQDASNQPQHF	TGTGCTAGTCTACAGGACGCGAGCAATCAGCCCCAGCATTTT
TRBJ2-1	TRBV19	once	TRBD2	CASSIVSSGRTPGEQFF	TGTGCCAGTAGTATAGTAAGTAGCGGGAGGACCCCCGGTGAGCAGTTCTTC
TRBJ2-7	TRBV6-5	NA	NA	CASSIEMYEQYF	TGTGCCAGCAGTATTGAGATGTACGAGCAGTACTTC
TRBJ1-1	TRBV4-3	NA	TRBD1	CASSQEVPLTGGNTEAFF	TGCGCCAGCAGCCAAGAAGTCCCCCTTACAGGGGGTAACACTGAAGCTTTCTTT
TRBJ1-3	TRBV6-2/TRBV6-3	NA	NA	CASSTSRSGGNTIYF	TGTGCCAGCAGTACTTCTCGGAGCGGCGGAAACACCATATATTTT
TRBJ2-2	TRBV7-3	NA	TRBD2	CASSLVAGVTGELFF	TGTGCCAGCAGCTTGGTAGCGGGGGTCACCGGGGAGCTGTTTTTT
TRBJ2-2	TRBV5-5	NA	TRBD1	CASSLVRGQAGELFF	TGTGCCAGCAGCTTGGTCAGGGGGCAGGCCGGGGAGCTGTTTTTT
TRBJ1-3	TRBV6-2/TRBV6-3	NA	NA	CASSYSTGNTIYF	TGTGCCAGCAGTTACTCAACTGGAAACACCATATATTTT
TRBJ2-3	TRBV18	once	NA	CASSPNIADTQYF	TGTGCCAGCTCACCAAATATCGCAGATACGCAGTATTTT